This entry describes one TCR beta chain. The study ran the assay at deep level. Sequencing was performed with immunoSEQ multiplex PCR; in TCRdb, only in-frame clones are kept and a portion is missing. The table includes more than 1.2 million clones, 98% detected once. The CDR3 loop spans 17 amino acids. Trimming pared 5 bases from V and 4 bases from J, leaving 21 bases between. Germline V gene lookup returns CDR1 SGHTA and CDR2 FQGTGA. This specimen belongs to a study of shared clonotypes between healthy human individuals. The material sequenced was naive CD4+ T cells sorted from blood. The subset: CD45RA+ positively selected. The receptor comes from a man between 25 and 39 years old in good health. The rearrangement uses TRBV7-3 and TRBJ2-1; perhaps TRBD2 as D (6 bases). CDR3 protein: CASSPGLATGQYNEQFF. The CDR3 DNA reads as TGTGCCAGCAGCCCCGGGCTAGCGACGGGGCAATACAATGAGCAGTTCTTC.